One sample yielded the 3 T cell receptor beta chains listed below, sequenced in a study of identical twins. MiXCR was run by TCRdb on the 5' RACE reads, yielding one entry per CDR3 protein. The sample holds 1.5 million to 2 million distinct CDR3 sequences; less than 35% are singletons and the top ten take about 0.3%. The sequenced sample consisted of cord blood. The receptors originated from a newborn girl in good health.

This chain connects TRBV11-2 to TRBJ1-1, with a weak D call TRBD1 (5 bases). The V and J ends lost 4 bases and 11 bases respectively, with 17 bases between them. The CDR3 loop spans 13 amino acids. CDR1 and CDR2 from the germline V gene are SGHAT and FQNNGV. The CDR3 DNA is TGTGCCAGCAGCTGGGACCAAGGGGCGGGGGCTTTCTTT. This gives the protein CASSWDQGAGAFF.

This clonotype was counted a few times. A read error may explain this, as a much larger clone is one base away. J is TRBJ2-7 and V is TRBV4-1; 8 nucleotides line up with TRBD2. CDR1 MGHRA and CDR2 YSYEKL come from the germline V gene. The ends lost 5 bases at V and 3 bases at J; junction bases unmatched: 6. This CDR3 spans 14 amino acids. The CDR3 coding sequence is TGCGCCAGCAGCTATCGAGCGGGAGACTACGAGCAGTACTTC. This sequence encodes CASSYRAGDYEQYF.

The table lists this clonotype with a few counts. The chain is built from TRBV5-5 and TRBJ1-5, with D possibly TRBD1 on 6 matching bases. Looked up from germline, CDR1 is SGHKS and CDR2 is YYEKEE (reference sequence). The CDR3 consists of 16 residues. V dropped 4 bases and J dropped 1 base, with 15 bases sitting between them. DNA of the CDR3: TGTGCCAGCAGCAAATTGATGGGGGCAAGCAATCAGCCCCAGCATTTT. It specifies CASSKLMGASNQPQHF. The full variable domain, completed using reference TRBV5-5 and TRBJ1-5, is DAGVTQSPTHLIKTRGQQVTLRCSPISGHKSVSWYQQVLGQGPQFIFQYYEKEERGRGNFPDRFSARQFPNYSSELNVNALLLGDSALYLCASSKLMGASNQPQHFGDGTRLSIL.